The 32 T cell receptor beta chains listed next were all sequenced from one sample in a study of breast tumors, draining lymph nodes, adjacent tissues. TCRdb reprocessed the multiplex PCR reads with MiXCR, giving one entry per CDR3 protein. The sample yields approximately 170,000 distinct CDR3 sequences, approximately 30% seen once. The lymph nodes were axillary draining lymph nodes from breast cancer patients. Material: axillary lymph node tissue. These receptors originate from a female donor with breast cancer. Some clones in this sample may be carry-over from other donors' samples.

Written as DNA, the CDR3 is TGTGCCAGCAGCCAAGCCCGGGACAATGAAAAACTGTTTTTT. Its protein product is CASSQARDNEKLFF. V and J are TRBV4-2 and TRBJ1-4, with D possibly TRBD1 on 5 matching bases. The length of the CDR3 is 14 residues. Deletions cut 1 base from V and 5 bases from J, with 8 bases between. The germline V gene encodes CDR1 LGHNA and CDR2 YNFKEQ.

This clonotype was seen at least ten times. The chain couples TRBV10-3 to TRBJ2-7; tentative D call: TRBD1 (6 bases). Per germline, CDR1 ENHRY and CDR2 SYGVKD. The CDR3 runs 13 residues. The V end was cut by 7 bases, the J end by 3 bases, with 13 bases between. CDR3 protein: CAITKDSLYEQYF. The CDR3 DNA is TGTGCCATCACCAAGGACAGCCTCTACGAGCAGTACTTC.

This clonotype was seen ten or more times. The V call is TRBV4-1, the J call TRBJ1-2, with a tentative D call TRBD1 (5 bases). The CDR3 is made up of 15 amino acids. V dropped 3 bases and J dropped 4 bases, with 15 bases sitting between them. In germline, CDR1 is MGHRA, CDR2 YSYEKL. The chain's CDR3 is CASSHVAQASYGYTF. CDR3 nucleotide sequence: TGCGCCAGCAGCCATGTGGCACAGGCCTCCTATGGCTACACCTTC.

This clonotype was counted a few times. The gene calls are TRBV6-1 and TRBJ2-7; 12 bases are shared with TRBD2. The CDR3 consists of 17 residues. J was trimmed by 5 bases and V by 6 bases; bases with no gene match: 14. Germline V gene data show CDR1 as MNHNS and CDR2 as SASEGT. The CDR3 here is CASRTRETSGRGDEQYF. The CDR3 bases are TGTGCCAGCAGAACCAGGGAGACTAGCGGGAGAGGGGACGAGCAGTACTTC.

Of note for this clonotype: A much larger clone sits a single nucleotide away, making a read error possible. The J gene is TRBJ2-1, the V gene TRBV20-1; D possibly corresponds to TRBD2 (6 bases). Germline V CDR1 and CDR2: DFQATT, SNEGSKA (reference sequence). CDR3 length: 16 amino acids. The DNA of the CDR3 is TGCAGTGCTAGAGATTTTAGGCTAGCGCCAAACAATGAGCAGTCCTTC. Protein sequence: CSARDFRLAPNNEQSF.

To note about this clonotype: At one end the junction does not follow the germline gene, possibly because of a read error. The rearrangement links TRBV15 to TRBJ1-6; D gene uncertain. The CDR3 totals 9 residues. Looked up from germline, CDR1 is LNHNV and CDR2 is YYDKDF (reference sequence). CDR3 nucleotides: TGCTCCTATAATTCACCCCTCCACTTT. This sequence encodes CSYNSPLHF.

This clonotype has a single count. The chain joins TRBV12-3 or TRBV12-4 to TRBJ1-1; 11 positions agree with TRBD1. With 5 bases clipped from V and 4 bases from J, the junction kept 9 bases outside the gene matches. The CDR3 length is 16 residues. CDR3 protein: CASSPTSGTGGTEAFF. In DNA form, the CDR3 reads TGTGCCAGCAGTCCGACCTCCGGGACAGGGGGCACTGAAGCTTTCTTT.

The rearrangement joins TRBV2 to TRBJ2-4, with TRBD1 matching 7 bases. The CDR3 covers 18 residues. The germline CDR1 and CDR2 sequences are SNHLY and FYNNEI. J gave up 4 bases and V 1 base, and 13 bases lay outside the gene matches. The CDR3 DNA sequence: TGTGCCAGCAGTGAAGAAATTGGGGACAGCAGGCTGAAAAACATTCAGTACTTC. Translated, it gives CASSEEIGDSRLKNIQYF.

In the case of this clonotype: No DNA is shown, since the ends of the CDR3 on it are uncertain; the CDR3 is the one TCRdb lists. The chain recombines TRBV2 with TRBJ2-2; TRBD1, the D gene given by the table, was not confirmed from the DNA. Germline V gene data show CDR1 as SNHLY and CDR2 as FYNNEI. From its first to its last residue, the CDR3 has 24 amino acids. This CDR3 is CASTALQGGGYTFGSGSNTGELFF.

Many counts were recorded for this clonotype. The chain recombines TRBV20-1 with TRBJ1-5; possible D gene TRBD1, 6 bases. Germline V CDR1 and CDR2: DFQATT, SNEGSKA (reference sequence). The length of the CDR3 is 15 residues. Trimming cost V 1 base and J 7 bases, with 17 bases left between them. The CDR3 sequence: CSARGLTGGGQPQHF. The CDR3 DNA reads as TGCAGTGCTAGAGGGCTGACAGGAGGAGGACAGCCCCAGCATTTT.

Many counts were recorded for this clonotype. Here the CDR3 reads CASRGPSSETQYF. As DNA, the CDR3 is TGTGCCAGCAGAGGACCTAGCTCTGAGACCCAGTACTTC. J is TRBJ2-5 and V is TRBV7-2; D might be TRBD2 (5 bases). The CDR3 sequence is 13 residues long. Germline V gene lookup returns CDR1 SGHTA and CDR2 FQGNSA. Between the trimmed V and J ends, which lost 6 bases and 5 bases, there was a span of 13 bases.

This clonotype was seen a handful of times. The V call is TRBV6-1, the J call TRBJ2-7, with 11 bases that match TRBD2. The CDR3 has 15 residues. Unmatched junction bases numbered 5, after V lost 5 bases and J lost 2 bases. Germline CDR1 MNHNS, CDR2 SASEGT. The CDR3 sequence: CASSRLAGGPYEQYF. CDR3 coding DNA: TGTGCCAGCAGTCGCCTAGCGGGGGGTCCCTACGAGCAGTACTTC.

V gene TRBV11-3 combines with J gene TRBJ2-1, with 9 bases lining up with TRBD1. The CDR3 totals 17 residues. V was pared by 1 base and J by 8 bases, with 12 bases of the junction left unmatched. Germline lookup yields CDR1 SGHNT and CDR2 YENEEA. This CDR3 is CASSLGSTGGALYEQFF. CDR3 bases: TGTGCCAGCAGCTTAGGAAGCACAGGGGGCGCCTTGTATGAGCAGTTCTTC.

This chain uses TRBV5-6 with TRBJ1-5, with D possibly being TRBD1 (5 bases). The CDR3 loop spans 16 amino acids. Per germline, CDR1 SGHDT and CDR2 YYEEEE. Trimming pared 3 bases from V and 1 base from J, leaving 14 bases between. CDR3 in amino acids: CASSWFGAVSNQPQHF. CDR3 nucleotide sequence: TGTGCCAGCAGCTGGTTCGGGGCGGTGAGCAATCAGCCCCAGCATTTT.

Note on this clonotype: A much larger clone sits a single nucleotide away, making a read error possible. The CDR3 carries no conserved terminal phenylalanine or tryptophan, so it likely arises from a read error. The chain combines TRBV7-2 with TRBJ2-5, with D unresolved. Trimming stripped 0 bases from V and 4 bases from J, with 9 bases between. The CDR3 is 14 amino acids. Per germline, CDR1 SGHTA and CDR2 FQGNSA. The CDR3 DNA follows: TGTGCCAGCAGCTTAGCGCTCCGGCCAGAGACCCAGTACCTC. It is translated as CASSLALRPETQYL.

This chain links TRBV29-1 with TRBJ2-7; 9 bases are shared with TRBD1. V shed 1 base and J 6 bases; nucleotides not matched to a gene: 13. The CDR3 has 16 residues. Germline-derived CDR1 and CDR2 are SQVTM and ANQGSEA. The CDR3 DNA follows: TGCAGCGTTGAAGGTACTGCGACAGGGGGGCGAAGCGAGCAGTACTTC. This sequence encodes CSVEGTATGGRSEQYF.

V is TRBV28 and J is TRBJ2-1, with D perhaps matching TRBD2 (6 bases). The DNA end favors TRBJ2-7, so the J call may be wrong. This CDR3 region has 17 residues. CDR1 and CDR2 from the germline V gene are MDHEN and SYDVKM. This chain's CDR3 is CASSLTTRIDSYNEQYF. The CDR3, as DNA: TGTGCCAGCAGCTTAACGACTAGAATAGACTCCTACAATGAGCAGTACTTC.

This clonotype was counted ten times or more. The chain couples TRBV20-1 to TRBJ2-7; 10 positions agree with TRBD1. Germline V gene lookup returns CDR1 DFQATT and CDR2 SNEGSKA (reference sequence). V lost 5 bases, J lost 2 bases, and 3 bases stayed unmatched. The CDR3 is 13 residues long. The CDR3 reads CSARDRGTYEQYF. DNA of the CDR3: TGCAGTGCTCGGGACAGGGGCACCTACGAGCAGTACTTC.

The sample holds many counts of this clonotype. V gene TRBV6-5 combines with J gene TRBJ2-3, with D perhaps assigned TRBD1 or TRBD2 (5 bases each). Germline lookup yields CDR1 MNHEY and CDR2 SVGAGI. The CDR3 loop spans 14 amino acids. The V and J ends lost 2 bases and 0 bases respectively, with 6 bases between them. This chain's CDR3 is CASSYRDSTDTQYF. The CDR3 DNA follows: TGTGCCAGCAGTTACCGGGACAGCACAGATACGCAGTATTTT.

With respect to this clonotype: The limits of the CDR3 on the DNA are not certain, so only TCRdb's listed CDR3 is given. The V and J genes are TRBV20-1 and TRBJ1-2. Germline assignment: CDR1 DFQATT and CDR2 SNEGSKA (reference sequence). The CDR3 spans 12 amino acids, including both terminal residues. CDR3 residues: CSAPSTNYGCTF.

This chain uses TRBV14 with TRBJ2-5; D is unclear. This CDR3 has 10 residues. V was pared by 11 bases and J by 5 bases, with 9 bases between. The germline V gene has CDR1 SGHDN and CDR2 FVKESK. The CDR3: CALAWETQYF. DNA for the CDR3: TGTGCCCTTGCCTGGGAGACCCAGTACTTC.

As to this clonotype: A much larger clone differs by one base, so this may be a read error. CDR3 DNA sequence: TGTGCCAGCAGCAACGGCAGGGGGCGGACAGATACGCAGTATTTT. This translates into CASSNGRGRTDTQYF. This chain connects TRBV6-6 to TRBJ2-3; 8 bases line up with TRBD1. The germline gives CDR1 MNHNY, CDR2 SVGAGI (reference sequence). V lost 6 bases and J lost 3; bases outside the gene matches: 8. There are 15 residues in the CDR3.

The table lists this clonotype with many counts. This chain joins TRBV4-2 and TRBJ2-7; 7 positions agree with TRBD2. The germline V gene encodes CDR1 LGHNA and CDR2 YNFKEQ. Trimming removed 0 bases from V and 5 bases from J; junction bases left unmatched: 7. This CDR3 is 15 amino acids long. The CDR3 here is CASSQDFRGDDEQYF. The CDR3 DNA is TGTGCCAGCAGCCAAGATTTCCGGGGGGACGACGAGCAGTACTTC.

The chain joins TRBV9 to TRBJ1-4; 7 bases fit TRBD1. The CDR3 consists of 16 residues. Trimming took 0 bases from V and 10 from J; bases not matched to a gene: 12. Germline-derived CDR1 and CDR2 are SGDLS and YYNGEE. The CDR3 region has the DNA TGTGCCAGCAGCGTAGGAGGGGACAGCTACTCTGGAAAACTGTTTTTT. Protein product: CASSVGGDSYSGKLFF.

This clonotype was seen ten or more times. V gene TRBV7-9 combines with J gene TRBJ1-4; 9 bases map to TRBD1. V gave up 6 bases and J gave up 7 bases; unmatched junction bases: 3. Germline V lookup: CDR1 SEHNR, CDR2 FQNEAQ (reference sequence). This CDR3 contains 13 residues. The CDR3 here is CASRTGGSEKLFF. CDR3 bases: TGTGCCAGCAGGACAGGGGGGAGTGAAAAACTGTTTTTT. The whole variable domain, remainder taken from reference TRBV7-9 and TRBJ1-4, is DTGVSQNPRHKITKRGQNVTFRCDPISEHNRLYWYRQTLGQGPEFLTYFQNEAQLEKSRLLSDRFSAERPKGSFSTLEIQRTEQGDSAMYLCASRTGGSEKLFFGSGTQLSVL.

Only one count was recorded for this clonotype. The chain carries TRBV20-1 and TRBJ1-2; 9 bases agree with TRBD1. J was trimmed by 2 bases and V by 6 bases; bases with no gene match: 10. This CDR3 spans 15 amino acids. CDR1 and CDR2 from the germline V gene are DFQATT and SNEGSKA (reference sequence). The CDR3 nucleotides read TGCAGTGCCAATGACCCGGGACAGGGAAACTATGGCTACACCTTC. This codes for CSANDPGQGNYGYTF.

Turning to this clonotype: The germline gene is not matched at one end of the junction; a read error may be the cause. The chain employs TRBV6-5 and TRBJ1-4; maybe TRBD1 (5 bases). CDR1 and CDR2 (germline): MNHEY, SVGAGI. The CDR3 covers 15 residues. CDR3 residues: CASRFDSEGKGELFF. The CDR3 DNA sequence: TGCGCCAGCAGATTCGACAGCGAGGGGAAAGGGGAACTGTTTTTT.

In its sample, this clonotype was seen many times. This chain connects TRBV20-1 to TRBJ2-1, with 9 bases aligning to TRBD2. The trim removed 3 bases at V and 0 bases at J, leaving 9 bases unmatched. Germline lookup yields CDR1 DFQATT and CDR2 SNEGSKA (reference sequence). This CDR3 spans 17 amino acids. The CDR3 here is CSASLRGGPGSYNEQFF. As DNA, the CDR3 is TGCAGTGCTAGTTTGCGGGGGGGGCCGGGCTCCTACAATGAGCAGTTCTTC.

Ten or more counts support this clonotype. The chain carries TRBV5-5 and TRBJ1-2; D remains ambiguous. Deletions cut 1 base from V and 5 bases from J, with 15 bases between. Germline loops: CDR1 SGHKS, CDR2 YYEKEE (reference sequence). The CDR3 spans 15 residues. The CDR3 loop is CASSLHPSGGYGYTF. CDR3 DNA sequence: TGTGCCAGCAGCTTGCACCCGAGTGGAGGGTATGGCTACACCTTC.

Of note for this clonotype: With a much larger clone just one base away, this may be a read error. The rearrangement joins TRBV9 to TRBJ1-4; D remains ambiguous. From germline, CDR1 is SGDLS and CDR2 YYNGEE. The length of the CDR3 is 15 residues. The CDR3 bases are TGTGCCAGCAGCGTCGACGGAGCAACTAATGAAAAACCGTTTTTT. Translation: CASSVDGATNEKPFF.

This clonotype appeared a single time. This chain joins TRBV19 and TRBJ1-3; D remains unclear. This CDR3 has 16 residues. Germline CDR1 reads LNHDA; CDR2 reads SQIVND (reference sequence). Trimming took off 4 bases at V and 2 bases at J, with 15 bases between the two ends. This CDR3 reads CASSNLAGIAGNTIYF. The CDR3 DNA is TGTGCCAGTAGTAATTTAGCGGGGATCGCTGGAAACACCATATATTTT.

This clonotype was detected many times. The rearrangement links TRBV5-6 to TRBJ2-1; tentatively, D is TRBD2 (6 bases). The CDR3 has 14 amino acids. Per the germline V gene, CDR1 is SGHDT and CDR2 is YYEEEE. Trimming stripped 4 bases from V and 1 base from J, with 9 bases between. The CDR3 sequence: CASSRLGSYNEQFF. The CDR3 nucleotides are TGTGCCAGCAGCCGACTAGGTTCCTACAATGAGCAGTTCTTC.